This TCR beta chain was found in a study of blood T cell repertoires in COVID-19 (dated by TCRdb to the early 2020s). A note on the overall study: Samples from collaborators originated in the United States, Italy and Spain and spanned both the acute and convalescent phases of COVID-19. The material from the prospective study consisted of cDNA or gDNA derived from T cells, B-cell-depleted T cells, or PBMCs. Subjects who had been exposed to COVID-19, were actively infected with it, or had recovered from it provided the deeply sampled blood TCRbeta repertoires that made up the dataset. The repertoires were made available in a free public database intended to serve as a resource for research on the immune response to SARS-CoV-2. The samples were drawn from two sources: the first 160 participants of the ongoing ImmuneRACE study, and 1,254 subjects contributed by 6 global collaborators. Sample metadata almost always included a de-identified subject ID, COVID-19 status, age in years and sex. Where available, HLA class I and class II types were taken from metadata supplied by the sample provider and were not determined by assay-based typing.

TCRbeta CDR3 regions were amplified from genomic DNA by means of the immunoSEQ Assay, a bias-controlled multiplex PCR. Under the source paper's analysis protocol: Nucleated cell counts per sample were estimated from amplification of reference gene primers within the assay. To quantify the absolute abundance of each unique TCRbeta CDR3 rearrangement, sequence reads were collapsed and filtered. For each sample, productive Simpson clonality was calculated by taking the square root of Simpson's diversity index across productive rearrangements. Not all clones reach the TCRdb copy of this immuneACCESS table, which keeps in-frame sequences only. Checked studies attribute under half of the gap to unresolved V genes and leave the rest unexplained. The DNA was the basis for D and trimming; V, J and clone size are from that table. For this sample the table gives roughly 180,000 clones, of which about nine tenths were detected only once. The leading ten clones occupy 2% to 2.5% of the sample.

Counted from cysteine to phenylalanine, this CDR3 has 14 amino acids. The CDR3 DNA has 42 bases and is translated from base 1. Between the V and J ends, shortened by 7 bases and 4 bases respectively, the junction contains 16 bases. The germline V gene supplies CDR1 MNHEY and CDR2 SVGAGI. Participants in the prospective study were aged roughly 18 to 89 years, lived in under 30 United States geographic areas, and enrolled through a virtual design. In the prospective study, participants were assigned to cohorts based on the clinical history participants reported in a screening survey and a study questionnaire. Recovered participants in ImmuneRACE Cohort 3 were defined as having two consecutive negative NP/OP PCR tests, clearance from a healthcare professional, or resolution of symptoms. In the prospective study, mobile phlebotomists collected whole blood, serum and a nasopharyngeal or oropharyngeal swab from each participant. Over an approximately 2-month period, participants in the prospective study had the option of providing additional blood draws and questionnaires. Blood samples from the prospective study were shipped frozen or at room temperature prior to DNA extraction.

General study outcomes and caveats: The amount of clinical and demographic metadata varied by source and participant and was provided uncurated.

A remark on this clone: Its binding antigen is unknown. Base qualities are missing; no much larger clone stands one base away.

This chain joins TRBV6-5 to TRBJ1-1; the D gene is perhaps TRBD1, from 5 matching bases. The TCR comes from a woman in her 30s who had recovered from COVID-19. The sample comprised PBMCs or T cells enriched from blood (not recorded which). The CDR3 is CASTPGEVGTEAFF. The sequenced DNA is TGTGCCAGCACCCCGGGGGAAGTAGGCACTGAAGCTTTCTTT.